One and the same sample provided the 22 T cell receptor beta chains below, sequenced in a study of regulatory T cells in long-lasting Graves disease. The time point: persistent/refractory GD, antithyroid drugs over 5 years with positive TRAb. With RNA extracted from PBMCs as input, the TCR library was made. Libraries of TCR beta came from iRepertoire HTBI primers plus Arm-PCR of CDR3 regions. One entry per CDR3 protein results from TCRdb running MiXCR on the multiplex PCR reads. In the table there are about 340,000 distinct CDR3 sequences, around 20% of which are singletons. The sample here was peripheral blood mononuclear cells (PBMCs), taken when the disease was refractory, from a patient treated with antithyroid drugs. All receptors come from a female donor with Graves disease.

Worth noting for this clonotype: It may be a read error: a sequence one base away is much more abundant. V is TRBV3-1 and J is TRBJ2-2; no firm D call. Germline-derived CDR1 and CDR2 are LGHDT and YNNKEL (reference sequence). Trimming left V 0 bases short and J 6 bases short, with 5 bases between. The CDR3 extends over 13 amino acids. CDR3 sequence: CASSQDAAGELFF. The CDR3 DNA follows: TGTGCCAGCAGCCAAGACGCGGCCGGGGAGCTGTTTTTT.

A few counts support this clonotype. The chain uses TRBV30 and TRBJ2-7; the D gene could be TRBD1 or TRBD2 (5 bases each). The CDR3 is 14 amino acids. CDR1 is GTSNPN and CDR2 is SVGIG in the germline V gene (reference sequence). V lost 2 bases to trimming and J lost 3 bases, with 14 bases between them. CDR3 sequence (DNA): TGTGCCTGGAGTTATTGGGGGATCGACTACGAGCAGTACTTC. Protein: CAWSYWGIDYEQYF.

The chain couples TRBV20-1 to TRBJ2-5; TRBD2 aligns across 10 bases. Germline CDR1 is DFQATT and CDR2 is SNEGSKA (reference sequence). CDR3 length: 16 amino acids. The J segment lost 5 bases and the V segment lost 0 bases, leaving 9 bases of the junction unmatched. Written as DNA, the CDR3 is TGCAGTGCTAGAGATCGACTAGCGGGCCGATGGGAGACCCAGTACTTC. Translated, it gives CSARDRLAGRWETQYF.

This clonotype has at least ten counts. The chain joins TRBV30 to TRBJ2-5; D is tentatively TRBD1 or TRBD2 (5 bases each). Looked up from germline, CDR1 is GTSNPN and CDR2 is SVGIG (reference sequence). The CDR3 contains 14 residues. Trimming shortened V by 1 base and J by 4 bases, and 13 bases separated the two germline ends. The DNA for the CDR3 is TGTGCCTGGAGTGCACCCGGGGCGCGAGAGACCCAGTACTTC. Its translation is CAWSAPGARETQYF.

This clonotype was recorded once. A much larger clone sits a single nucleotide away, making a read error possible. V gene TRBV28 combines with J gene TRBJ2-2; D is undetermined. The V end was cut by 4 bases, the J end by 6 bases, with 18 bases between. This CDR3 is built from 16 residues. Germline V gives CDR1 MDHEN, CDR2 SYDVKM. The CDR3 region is CASSSYVGREAGELFF. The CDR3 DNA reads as TGTGCCAGCAGTTCATATGTAGGACGAGAGGCCGGGGAGCTGTTTTTT.

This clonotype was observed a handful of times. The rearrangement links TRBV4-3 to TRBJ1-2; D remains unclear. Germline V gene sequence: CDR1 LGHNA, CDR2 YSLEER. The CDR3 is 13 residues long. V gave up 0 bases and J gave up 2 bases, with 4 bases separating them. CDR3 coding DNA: TGCGCCAGCAGCCAAGAACGGAACTATGGCTACACCTTC. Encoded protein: CASSQERNYGYTF.

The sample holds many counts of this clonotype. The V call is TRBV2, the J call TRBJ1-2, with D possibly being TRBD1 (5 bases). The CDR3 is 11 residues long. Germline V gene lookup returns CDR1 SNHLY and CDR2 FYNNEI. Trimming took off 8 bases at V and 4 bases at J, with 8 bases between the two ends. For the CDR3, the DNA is TGTGCCAGCGGAAGGGGCTATGGCTACACCTTC. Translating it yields CASGRGYGYTF.

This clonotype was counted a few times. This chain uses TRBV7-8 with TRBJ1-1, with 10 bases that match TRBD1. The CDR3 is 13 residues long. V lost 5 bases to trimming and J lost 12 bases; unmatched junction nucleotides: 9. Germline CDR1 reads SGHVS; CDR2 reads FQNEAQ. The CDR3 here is CASSADRGRVSFF. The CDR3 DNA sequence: TGTGCCAGCAGCGCCGACAGGGGGCGCGTATCTTTCTTT.

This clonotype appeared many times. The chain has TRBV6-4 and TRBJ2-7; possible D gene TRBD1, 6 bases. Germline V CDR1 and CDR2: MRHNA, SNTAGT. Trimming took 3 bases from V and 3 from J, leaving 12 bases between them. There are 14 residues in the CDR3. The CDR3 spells CASSEAGTSYEQYF. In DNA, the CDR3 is TGTGCCAGCAGTGAAGCCGGGACAAGCTACGAGCAGTACTTC.

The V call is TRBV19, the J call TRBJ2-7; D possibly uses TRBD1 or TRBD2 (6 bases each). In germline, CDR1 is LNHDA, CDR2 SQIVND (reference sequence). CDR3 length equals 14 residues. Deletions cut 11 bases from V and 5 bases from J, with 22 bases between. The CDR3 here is CAVGRGGRENEQYF. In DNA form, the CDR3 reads TGTGCCGTAGGCCGTGGGGGCCGGGAGAACGAGCAGTACTTC.

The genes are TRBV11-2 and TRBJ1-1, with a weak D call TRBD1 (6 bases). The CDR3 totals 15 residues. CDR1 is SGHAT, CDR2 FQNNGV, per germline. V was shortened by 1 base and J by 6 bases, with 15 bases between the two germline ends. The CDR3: CASSLAGARGAEAFF. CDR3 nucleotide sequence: TGTGCCAGCAGCTTAGCAGGGGCTAGAGGGGCTGAAGCTTTCTTT.

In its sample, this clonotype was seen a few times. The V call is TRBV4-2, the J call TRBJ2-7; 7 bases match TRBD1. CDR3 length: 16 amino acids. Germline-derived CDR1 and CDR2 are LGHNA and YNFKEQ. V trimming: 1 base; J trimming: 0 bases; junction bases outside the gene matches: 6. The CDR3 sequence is CASSQGGTVSSYEQYF. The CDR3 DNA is TGTGCCAGCAGCCAAGGGGGGACAGTTAGCTCCTACGAGCAGTACTTC.

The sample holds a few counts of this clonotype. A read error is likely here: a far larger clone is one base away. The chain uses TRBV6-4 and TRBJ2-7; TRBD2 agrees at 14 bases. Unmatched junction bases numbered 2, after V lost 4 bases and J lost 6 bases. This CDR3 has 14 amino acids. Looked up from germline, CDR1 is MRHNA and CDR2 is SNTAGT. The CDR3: CASSAGLAGAEQYF. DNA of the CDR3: TGTGCCAGCAGTGCGGGACTAGCGGGAGCCGAGCAGTACTTC.

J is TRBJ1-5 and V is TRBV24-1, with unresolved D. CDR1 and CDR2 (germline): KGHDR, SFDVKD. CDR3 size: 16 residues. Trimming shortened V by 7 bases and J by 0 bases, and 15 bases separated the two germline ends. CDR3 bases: TGTGCCACCAGCGGGTCGAGAGGCAATAGCAATCAGCCCCAGCATTTT. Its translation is CATSGSRGNSNQPQHF.

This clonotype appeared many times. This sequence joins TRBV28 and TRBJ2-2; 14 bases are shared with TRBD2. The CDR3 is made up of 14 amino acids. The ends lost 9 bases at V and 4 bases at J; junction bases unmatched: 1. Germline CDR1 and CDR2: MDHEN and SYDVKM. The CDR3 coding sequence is TGTGCCAGGGGGACTAGCGGGGGCACCGGGGAGCTGTTTTTT. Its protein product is CARGTSGGTGELFF.

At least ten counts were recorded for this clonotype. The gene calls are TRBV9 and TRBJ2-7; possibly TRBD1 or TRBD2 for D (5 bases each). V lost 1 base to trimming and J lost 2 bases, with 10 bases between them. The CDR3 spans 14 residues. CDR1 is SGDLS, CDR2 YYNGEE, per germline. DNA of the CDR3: TGTGCCAGCAGCGTAAGGCAGGGACCCTACGAGCAGTACTTC. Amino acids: CASSVRQGPYEQYF.

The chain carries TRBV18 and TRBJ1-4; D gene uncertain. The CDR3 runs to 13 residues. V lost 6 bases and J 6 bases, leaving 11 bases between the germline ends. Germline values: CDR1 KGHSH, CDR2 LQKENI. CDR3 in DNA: TGTGCCAGCTCCCCCAACGATGATGAAAAACTGTTTTTT. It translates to CASSPNDDEKLFF.

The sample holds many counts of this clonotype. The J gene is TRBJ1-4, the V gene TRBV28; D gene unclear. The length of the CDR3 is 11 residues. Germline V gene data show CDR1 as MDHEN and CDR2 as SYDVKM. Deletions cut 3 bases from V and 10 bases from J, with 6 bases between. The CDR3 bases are TGTGCCAGCAGTTTTTCGGTAAAACTGTTTTTT. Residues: CASSFSVKLFF. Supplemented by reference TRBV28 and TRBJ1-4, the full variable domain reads DVKVTQSSRYLVKRTGEKVFLECVQDMDHENMFWYRQDPGLGLRLIYFSYDVKMKEKGDIPEGYSVSREKKERFSLILESASTNQTSMYLCASSFSVKLFFGSGTQLSVL.

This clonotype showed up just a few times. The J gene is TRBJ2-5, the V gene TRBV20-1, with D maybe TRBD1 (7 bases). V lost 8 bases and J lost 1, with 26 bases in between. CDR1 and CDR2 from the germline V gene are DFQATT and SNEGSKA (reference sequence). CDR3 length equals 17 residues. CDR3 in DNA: TGCAGTTCCACCCCAAAGACAGGGAAGGGACTCCAAGAGACCCAGTACTTC. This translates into CSSTPKTGKGLQETQYF.

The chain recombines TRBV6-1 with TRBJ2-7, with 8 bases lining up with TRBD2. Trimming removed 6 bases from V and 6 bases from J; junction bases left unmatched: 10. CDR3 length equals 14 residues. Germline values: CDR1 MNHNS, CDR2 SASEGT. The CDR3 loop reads CASSRTSGRLEQYF. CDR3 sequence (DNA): TGTGCCAGCAGCCGAACTAGCGGCAGACTCGAGCAGTACTTC.

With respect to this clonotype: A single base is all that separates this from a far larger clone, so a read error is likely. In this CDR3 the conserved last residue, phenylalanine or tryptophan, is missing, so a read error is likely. As DNA, the CDR3 is TGTGCCAGCAGTGTTGACAGCTCCTACGAGCAGTACTCC. As protein: CASSVDSSYEQYS. This chain joins TRBV6-2 or TRBV6-3 and TRBJ2-7; a possible D gene is TRBD1 (5 bases). The CDR3 contains 13 residues. Looked up from germline, CDR1 is MNHEY and CDR2 is SVGEGT. Trimming pared 5 bases from V and 0 bases from J, leaving 8 bases between.

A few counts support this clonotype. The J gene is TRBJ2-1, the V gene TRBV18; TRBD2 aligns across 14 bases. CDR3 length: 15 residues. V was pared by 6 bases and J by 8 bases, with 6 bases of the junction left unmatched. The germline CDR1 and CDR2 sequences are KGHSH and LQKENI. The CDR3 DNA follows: TGTGCCAGCTCGCCGACTAGCGGGGGGGCATATGAGCAGTTCTTC. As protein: CASSPTSGGAYEQFF.